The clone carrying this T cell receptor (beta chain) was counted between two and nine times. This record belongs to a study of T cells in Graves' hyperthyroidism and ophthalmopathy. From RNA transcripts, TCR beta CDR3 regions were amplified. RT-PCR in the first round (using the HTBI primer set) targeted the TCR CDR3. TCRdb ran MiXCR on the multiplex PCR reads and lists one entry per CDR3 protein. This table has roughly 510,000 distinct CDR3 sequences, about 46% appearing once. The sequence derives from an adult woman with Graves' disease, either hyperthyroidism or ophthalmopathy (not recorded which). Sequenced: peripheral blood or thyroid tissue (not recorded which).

CDR3 sequence (DNA): TGTGCCAGCAGCTCCGGGACAGGGTCCTACGAGCAGTACTTC. The encoded protein is CASSSGTGSYEQYF. The chain joins TRBV13 to TRBJ2-7, with 9 bases that match TRBD1. V gave up 4 bases and J gave up 1 base; unmatched junction bases: 2. This CDR3 is 14 amino acids long. Germline V gene data show CDR1 as PRHDT and CDR2 as FYEKMQ (reference sequence).